This T cell receptor beta chain was identified in a study of spatial heterogeneity in lung cancer. As for the study in general: Compared with alpha-chain sequences, beta-chain sequences were consistently detected in greater numbers. Correlation of TCR transcript counts in tumor regions with a T cell module score from matched bulk RNA-seq was strong. Study observations and caveats: It was found that expanded intratumoral alpha and beta TCR counts tracked tumor mutation counts.

The CDR3 extends over 16 amino acids. Germline values: CDR1 MNHEY, CDR2 SMNVEV (reference sequence). Trimming stripped 1 base from V and 4 bases from J, with 11 bases between. In its sample, this clonotype was seen many times. Its antigen is still unknown. Time point given: sample taken at primary tumor resection. A total of over 70 untreated early-stage non-small cell lung cancer patients served as donors. A unique molecular identifier was carried by every single TCR cDNA molecule. One entry per CDR3 protein results from TCRdb running MiXCR on the 5' RACE reads. The sample lists about 23,000 distinct CDR3 sequences, about 4.3% occurring once.

This chain connects TRBV27 to TRBJ1-6, with D possibly TRBD1 on 6 matching bases. The sequenced sample was lung tumor tissue, obtained at surgery. The TCR sequence derives from a male donor with early-stage non-small cell lung cancer. The CDR3 DNA is TGTGCCAGCAGTTTATTGGCAGGGGTGTATAATTCACCCCTCCACTTT. Translated, it gives CASSLLAGVYNSPLHF.